Shown below are 2 T cell receptor beta chains from a single sample sequenced in a study of blood T cells in healthy people across ages. With a J-beta primer mix and a sample-barcoded 5' primer, a second PCR ran about 7 to 12 cycles. One entry per CDR3 protein results from TCRdb running MiXCR on the 5' RACE reads. The sample holds 710,000 or so distinct CDR3 sequences, around 32% seen once. Sequencing was carried out using blood. Receptor source: a woman older than 75 in good health.

This clonotype has at least ten counts. V gene TRBV11-2 combines with J gene TRBJ1-6; 7 bases fit TRBD1. After removal of 5 bases from V and 8 bases from J, the junction contained 12 bases not matched to a gene. The CDR3 runs to 16 residues. CDR1 SGHAT and CDR2 FQNNGV come from the germline V gene. CDR3 residues: CASSRFLGTVDSPLHF. The DNA for the CDR3 is TGTGCCAGCAGCCGTTTTCTAGGGACAGTGGATTCACCCCTCCACTTT. Full variable domain (rest looked up from reference TRBV11-2 and TRBJ1-6): EAGVAQSPRYKIIEKRQSVAFWCNPISGHATLYWYQQILGQGPKLLIQFQNNGVVDDSQLPKDRFSAERLKGVDSTLKIQPAKLEDSAVYLCASSRFLGTVDSPLHFGNGTRLTVT.

This clonotype was detected a few times. The chain is built from TRBV12-3 or TRBV12-4 and TRBJ2-3; 14 bases are a match to TRBD2. V gave up 5 bases and J gave up 5 bases; unmatched junction bases: 12. The CDR3 has 18 residues. CDR3: CASSLGLAGASGGDTQYF. CDR3 in DNA: TGTGCCAGCAGTCTGGGACTAGCGGGGGCCTCCGGAGGAGATACGCAGTATTTT.